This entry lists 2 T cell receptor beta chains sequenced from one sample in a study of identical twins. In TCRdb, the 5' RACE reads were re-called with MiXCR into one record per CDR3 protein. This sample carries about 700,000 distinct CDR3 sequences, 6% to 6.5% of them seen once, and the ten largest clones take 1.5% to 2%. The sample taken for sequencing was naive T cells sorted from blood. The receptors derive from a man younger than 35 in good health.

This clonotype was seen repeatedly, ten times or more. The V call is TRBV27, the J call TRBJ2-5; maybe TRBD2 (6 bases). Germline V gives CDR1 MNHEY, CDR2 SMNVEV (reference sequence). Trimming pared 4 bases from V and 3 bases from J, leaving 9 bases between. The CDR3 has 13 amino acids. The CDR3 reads CASSYRGKETQYF. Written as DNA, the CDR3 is TGTGCCAGCAGTTACCGGGGGAAAGAGACCCAGTACTTC.

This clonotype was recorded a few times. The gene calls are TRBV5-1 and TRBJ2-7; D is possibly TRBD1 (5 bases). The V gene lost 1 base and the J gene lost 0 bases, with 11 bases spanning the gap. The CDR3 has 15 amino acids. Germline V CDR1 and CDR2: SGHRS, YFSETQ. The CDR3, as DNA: TGCGCCAGCAGCTTGACAGGTGCCCCCTCCTACGAGCAGTACGTC. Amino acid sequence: CASSLTGAPSYEQYV.